The 3 T cell receptor beta chains listed next were all sequenced from one sample in a study of graft-versus-host responses after intestinal transplantation. These receptors have no identified antigens. This table comes from immunoSEQ multiplex PCR, and its TCRdb copy is limited to in-frame clones, with some not included. The repertoire holds about 88,000 clones, roughly 93% seen once, with around 0.19% in the top ten. This specimen consisted of unstimulated CD4+ T cells sorted from spleen or lymph node cells, obtained before transplant. The receptor set was obtained from a human donor who was the organ donor for an intestinal transplant.

The V and J genes are TRBV6-6 and TRBJ1-3; 7 bases map to TRBD1. Trimming cost V 5 bases and J 0 bases; bases outside gene matches: 7. The CDR3 is made up of 16 amino acids. Looked up from germline, CDR1 is MNHNY and CDR2 is SVGAGI (reference sequence). The CDR3 DNA reads as TGTGCCAGCAGTGGATTAGGGACAGACTCTGGAAACACCATATATTTT. Its protein product is CASSGLGTDSGNTIYF.

The chain uses TRBV5-6 and TRBJ2-3; TRBD1 matches 10 bases. In germline, CDR1 is SGHDT, CDR2 YYEEEE. This CDR3 contains 13 residues. The ends lost 2 bases at V and 9 bases at J; junction bases unmatched: 3. The CDR3 region has the DNA TGTGCCAGCAGCTTCGACAGGGGGCGGACGCAGTATTTT. Amino acid sequence: CASSFDRGRTQYF.

CDR3 protein: CASSTSGNYGYTF. CDR3 nucleotides: TGTGCCAGCAGTACCTCAGGGAACTATGGCTACACCTTC. V is TRBV27 and J is TRBJ1-2, with a weak D call TRBD1 (5 bases). Germline CDR1 and CDR2: MNHEY and SMNVEV (reference sequence). Between the trimmed V and J ends, which lost 5 bases and 2 bases, there was a span of 9 bases. The length of the CDR3 is 13 residues.